The 25 T cell receptor beta chains in this list originate from one sample, sequenced in a study of T cells in localized non-small cell lung cancer. Libraries were prepared by immunoSEQ multiplex PCR; TCRdb keeps only in-frame clonotypes and omits some of them. The sample carries 10,000 to 13,000 clones, 40% to 55% recorded once. Sample: lymph node tissue, taken before any cancer treatment. Source of these receptors: a woman between 35 and 75 years old with stage II squamous cell lung carcinoma.

The chain joins TRBV6-8 to TRBJ2-7, with D maybe TRBD1 (6 bases). The CDR3 sequence is 13 residues long. The V end lost 6 bases, the J end lost 4 bases, and 13 bases lay between the germline ends. Looked up from germline, CDR1 is MNHGY and CDR2 is SAAAGT. CDR3 region: CASRQSGAYEQYF. The CDR3 DNA reads as TGTGCCAGCAGACAGTCAGGGGCGTACGAGCAGTACTTC.

This chain joins TRBV11-1 and TRBJ2-7; 8 bases map to TRBD1. Germline V CDR1 and CDR2: SGHAT, FQDESV (reference sequence). The CDR3 length is 14 residues. Unmatched junction bases numbered 5, after V lost 4 bases and J lost 3 bases. CDR3 bases: TGTGCCAGCAGCTCTGACAGGGGTGACTACGAGCAGTACTTC. It specifies CASSSDRGDYEQYF.

This clone was counted a few times. The chain uses TRBV11-3 and TRBJ2-2; TRBD2 matches 9 bases. This CDR3 is 18 amino acids long. Germline loops: CDR1 SGHNT, CDR2 YENEEA. V was pared by 3 bases and J by 2 bases, with 10 bases of the junction left unmatched. CDR3 DNA: TGTGCCAGCAGCTTTGGGCTAGCGGGGTCTCTTAACACCGGGGAGCTGTTTTTT. Its protein product is CASSFGLAGSLNTGELFF.

This clone was detected a few times. This chain links TRBV12-5 with TRBJ2-1, with D perhaps TRBD2 (5 bases). This CDR3 is built from 13 residues. V shed 0 bases and J shed 5 bases, with 5 bases lying between them. The germline V gene has CDR1 LGHNT and CDR2 FRNRAP. The chain's CDR3 is CASGLVADNEQFF. The CDR3 DNA reads TGTGCTAGTGGTTTGGTAGCGGACAATGAGCAGTTCTTC. Full variable domain (missing parts from reference TRBV12-5 and TRBJ2-1): DARVTQTPRHKVTEMGQEVTMRCQPILGHNTVFWYRQTMMQGLELLAYFRNRAPLDDSGMPKDRFSAEMPDATLATLKIQPSEPRDSAVYFCASGLVADNEQFFGPGTRLTVL.

The chain links TRBV9 to TRBJ2-7, with D perhaps TRBD2 (5 bases). The CDR3 loop spans 12 amino acids. The germline CDR1 and CDR2 sequences are SGDLS and YYNGEE. With 5 bases removed from V and 7 bases from J, the gap between germline ends came to 13 bases. The CDR3 reads CASSERSGEQYF. The CDR3 DNA reads TGTGCCAGCAGTGAAAGATCGGGGGAGCAGTACTTC.

This rearrangement joins TRBV6-8 to TRBJ2-7; 8 nucleotides agree with TRBD1. This CDR3 is 13 amino acids long. Germline CDR1 is MNHGY and CDR2 is SAAAGT. The V gene end was trimmed by 8 bases and the J gene end by 4 bases; junction bases not matched to a gene: 7. CDR3 loop: CASRPGGGYEQYF. In DNA form, the CDR3 reads TGTGCCAGCCGACCAGGGGGCGGGTACGAGCAGTACTTC.

V is TRBV11-3 and J is TRBJ2-5; D tentatively fits TRBD1 or TRBD2 (6 bases each). Trimming left V 6 bases short and J 2 bases short, with 13 bases between. CDR1 and CDR2 from the germline V gene are SGHNT and YENEEA. The CDR3 length is 14 residues. CDR3 sequence: CASSTRGLQETQYF. The CDR3 DNA reads as TGTGCCAGCAGTACTCGGGGGCTACAAGAGACCCAGTACTTC.

This clone was observed a single time. J is TRBJ1-2 and V is TRBV19; 9 nucleotides match TRBD1. V gave up 3 bases and J gave up 4 bases; unmatched junction bases: 6. The CDR3 runs 15 residues. Germline CDR1 reads LNHDA; CDR2 reads SQIVND (reference sequence). In nucleotides, the CDR3 is TGTGCCAGTAGTATTGGGGGACAGGGTGTCTATGGCTACACCTTC. Translated, it gives CASSIGGQGVYGYTF.

In its sample, this clone was seen a few times. This chain connects TRBV11-3 to TRBJ2-1; TRBD2 is a possible D gene (6 bases). The CDR3 length is 16 residues. CDR1 is SGHNT and CDR2 is YENEEA in the germline V gene. Between the trimmed V and J ends, which lost 4 bases and 2 bases, there was a span of 15 bases. CDR3 protein: CASSSLSGVPYNEQFF. The CDR3 coding sequence is TGTGCCAGCAGCTCTCTCTCGGGAGTCCCCTACAATGAGCAGTTCTTC.

The chain joins TRBV29-1 to TRBJ2-1; unclear D gene. The V gene lost 1 base and the J gene lost 8 bases, with 9 bases spanning the gap. From germline, CDR1 is SQVTM and CDR2 ANQGSEA. The CDR3 sequence is 12 residues long. The chain's CDR3 is CSVEVSRHEQFF. CDR3 nucleotides: TGCAGCGTTGAAGTTTCTAGACATGAGCAGTTCTTC.

As concerns this clone: The junction differs from germline at one of its ends, possibly a read error. The rearrangement links TRBV6-4 to TRBJ2-4, with D uncertain. The germline V gene has CDR1 MRHNA and CDR2 SNTAGT. This CDR3 region has 17 residues. Here the CDR3 DNA reads TGTGCCAGCAGTTACTCGAGTGTGGGGAAGGCCAAAAACATTCAGTACTTC. Protein sequence: CASSYSSVGKAKNIQYF.

The DNA of the CDR3 is TGTGCCAGCAGCGTAGTTACAGGGGGAGATGGCTACACCTTC. Translation gives CASSVVTGGDGYTF. The chain combines TRBV9 with TRBJ1-2; TRBD1 matches 8 bases. This CDR3 is 14 amino acids long. Germline V lookup: CDR1 SGDLS, CDR2 YYNGEE. J gave up 6 bases and V 0 bases, and 4 bases lay outside the gene matches.

This clone was recorded a few times. The chain links TRBV6-8 to TRBJ1-5; D is unresolved. In germline, CDR1 is MNHGY, CDR2 SAAAGT. The germline V and J ends were trimmed by 5 bases and 2 bases, with 10 bases remaining between them. This CDR3 spans 14 amino acids. The CDR3 protein is CASSEQRGNQPQHF. Written as DNA, the CDR3 is TGTGCCAGCAGTGAGCAAAGGGGCAATCAGCCCCAGCATTTT.

The chain links TRBV25-1 to TRBJ2-1, with 7 bases lining up with TRBD2. With V trimmed by 4 bases and J by 6 bases, 6 bases remained unmatched. CDR1 and CDR2 from the germline V gene are MGHDK and SYGVNS. The CDR3 loop spans 14 amino acids. The DNA for the CDR3 is TGTGCCAGCAGTGGAGCGGGATGGCTCAATGAGCAGTTCTTC. Residues: CASSGAGWLNEQFF.

The V call is TRBV19, the J call TRBJ1-1; D gene unclear. There are 14 residues in the CDR3. Deletions cut 6 bases from V and 1 base from J, with 12 bases between. Germline-derived CDR1 and CDR2 are LNHDA and SQIVND (reference sequence). This CDR3 is CASRLRAGNTEAFF. The CDR3 coding sequence is TGTGCCAGTAGACTCCGGGCGGGGAACACTGAAGCTTTCTTT.

The chain recombines TRBV6-8 with TRBJ1-2; the D is unclear. Deletions cut 6 bases from V and 7 bases from J, with 15 bases between. Germline CDR1 reads MNHGY; CDR2 reads SAAAGT. This CDR3 has 13 residues. The CDR3 bases are TGTGCCAGCAGGGATGTCTTAGGAGGTGGCTACACCTTC. It specifies CASRDVLGGGYTF.

V usage is TRBV19 and J usage is TRBJ1-2; 7 positions match TRBD1. Per the germline V gene, CDR1 is LNHDA and CDR2 is SQIVND (reference sequence). With 7 bases clipped from V and 6 bases from J, the junction kept 8 bases outside the gene matches. The CDR3 has 13 residues. The CDR3 spells CASTPDRVDGYTF. The DNA for the CDR3 is TGTGCCAGTACCCCCGACAGGGTGGATGGCTACACCTTC.

The table lists this clone with a few counts. V gene TRBV15 combines with J gene TRBJ1-6; 7 bases align to TRBD1. CDR3 length: 14 residues. The J segment lost 7 bases and the V segment lost 5 bases, leaving 5 bases of the junction unmatched. Germline lookup yields CDR1 LNHNV and CDR2 YYDKDF (reference sequence). Written as DNA, the CDR3 is TGTGCCACCAGCGAATGGGACAGAAATTCACCCCTCCACTTT. Its translation is CATSEWDRNSPLHF.

This chain links TRBV6-8 with TRBJ1-2; tentative D call: TRBD1 (5 bases). Trimming took off 7 bases at V and 2 bases at J, with 14 bases between the two ends. The germline CDR1 and CDR2 sequences are MNHGY and SAAAGT. The CDR3 extends over 14 amino acids. The CDR3 DNA reads TGTGCCAGCATTAGGGGCGGAGGCAACTATGGCTACACCTTC. Its protein is CASIRGGGNYGYTF.

This chain links TRBV19 with TRBJ2-1, with D perhaps matching TRBD1 (5 bases). The CDR3 is 13 amino acids. In germline, CDR1 is LNHDA, CDR2 SQIVND (reference sequence). V gave up 4 bases and J gave up 8 bases, with 12 bases separating them. The CDR3, as DNA: TGTGCCAGTAGTACCGAGCAGGGCTATGAGCAGTTCTTC. Translation gives CASSTEQGYEQFF.

The chain is built from TRBV29-1 and TRBJ2-2; 7 positions match TRBD2. This CDR3 has 14 amino acids. In germline, CDR1 is SQVTM, CDR2 ANQGSEA. Trimming at V came to 7 bases and at J to 6 bases, leaving 11 bases not matched to a gene. The CDR3 is CSGYVGGIAGELFF. The CDR3 bases are TGCAGCGGCTATGTCGGGGGGATAGCCGGGGAGCTGTTTTTT.

This clone was observed a handful of times. The rearrangement links TRBV6-8 to TRBJ1-2; 7 positions agree with TRBD1. Germline V gives CDR1 MNHGY, CDR2 SAAAGT. The trim removed 5 bases at V and 5 bases at J, leaving 8 bases unmatched. This CDR3 contains 14 residues. The CDR3 spells CASSPDRAGYGYTF. The CDR3 DNA reads as TGTGCCAGCAGTCCCGACAGGGCGGGGTATGGCTACACCTTC.

CDR3 protein: CASKDPRDRGKYEQYF. CDR3 nucleotide sequence: TGTGCCAGCAAGGACCCCAGGGACAGGGGAAAATACGAGCAGTACTTC. V is TRBV6-8 and J is TRBJ2-7, with TRBD1 matching over 10 bases. V dropped 7 bases and J dropped 4; count of bases not matched to a gene: 13. The CDR3 consists of 16 residues. Germline V gene lookup returns CDR1 MNHGY and CDR2 SAAAGT.

The chain carries TRBV29-1 and TRBJ2-7; D may be TRBD2 (6 bases). The V and J ends lost 4 bases and 4 bases respectively, with 20 bases between them. Germline CDR1 SQVTM, CDR2 ANQGSEA. The CDR3 is 15 residues long. The CDR3 is CSVGHTGGSRYEQYF. In DNA form, the CDR3 reads TGCAGCGTTGGGCATACAGGAGGGTCGCGGTACGAGCAGTACTTC.

The chain has TRBV30 and TRBJ1-2; D may be TRBD1 (6 bases). The V end lost 0 bases, the J end lost 8 bases, and 13 bases lay between the germline ends. The germline CDR1 and CDR2 sequences are GTSNPN and SVGIG (reference sequence). This CDR3 is built from 13 residues. Here the CDR3 reads CAWSVRGARGYTF. CDR3 nucleotide sequence: TGTGCCTGGAGTGTTCGGGGGGCGAGGGGCTACACCTTC.